This TCR beta chain was observed in a study of glioma-infiltrating T cells after dendritic cell vaccination. The wider study: At biweekly intervals, patients got three intradermal dendritic cell vaccine injections.

Time point denoted: after dendritic cell vaccination, including at tumor progression/relapse. Sequenced by immunoSEQ multiplex PCR; TCRdb stores in-frame clones only, minus some. The table records approximately 93,000 clones, 85% of them present only once. This clone was seen more than once but under ten times. V was shortened by 8 bases and J by 6 bases, with 11 bases between the two germline ends. The CDR3 sequence is 11 residues long. CDR1 is MDHEN, CDR2 SYDVKM, per germline. This TCR came from a human donor with glioblastoma. The chain employs TRBV28 and TRBJ2-7; possibly TRBD1 for D (6 bases). Sequenced here: blood, sampled after dendritic cell vaccination. CDR3 region: CASAVGGEQYF. CDR3 DNA: TGTGCCAGCGCAGTAGGGGGCGAGCAGTACTTC.